The text below deals with one T cell receptor (beta chain). The entry originates in a study of blood T cell repertoires in COVID-19. Study details: Samples taken during acute and convalescent COVID-19 were collected in the United States, Italy and Spain. In each case, the material was cDNA or gDNA derived from T cells, B-cell-depleted T cells, or PBMCs.

Per the original data handling: The authors estimated nucleated cell counts from reference gene primer amplification. Assay: immunoSEQ multiplex PCR; the TCRdb copy retains only in-frame clones and omits some. The V and J calls and the clone size are those of that table, but D and trimming were determined from the DNA. Seen here are about 110,000 clones, approximately 90% observed once, and the top ten hold 3.3%. The CDR3 length is 16 residues. Germline V lookup: CDR1 SNHLY, CDR2 FYNNEI. Trimming at V came to 4 bases and at J to 7 bases, leaving 14 bases not matched to a gene. Sequencing used peripheral blood. The receptor was isolated from a woman in her 50s with acute or convalescent COVID-19. The chain couples TRBV2 to TRBJ2-5, with 8 bases aligning to TRBD1. CDR3 sequence (DNA): TGTGCCAGCAGTGGCGGGCCGGGACAGGCGATCGGGACCCAGTACTTC. Translating gives CASSGGPGQAIGTQYF.